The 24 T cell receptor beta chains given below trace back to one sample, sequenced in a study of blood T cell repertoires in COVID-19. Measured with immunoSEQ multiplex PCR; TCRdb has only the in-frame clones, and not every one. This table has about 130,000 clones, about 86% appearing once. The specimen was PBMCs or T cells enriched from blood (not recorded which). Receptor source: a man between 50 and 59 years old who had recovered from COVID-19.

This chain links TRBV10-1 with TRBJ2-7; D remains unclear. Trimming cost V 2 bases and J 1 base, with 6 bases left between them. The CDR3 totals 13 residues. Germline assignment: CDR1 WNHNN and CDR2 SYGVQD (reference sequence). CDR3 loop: CASSEADSYEQYF. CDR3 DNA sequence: TGCGCCAGCAGTGAGGCAGATTCCTACGAGCAGTACTTC.

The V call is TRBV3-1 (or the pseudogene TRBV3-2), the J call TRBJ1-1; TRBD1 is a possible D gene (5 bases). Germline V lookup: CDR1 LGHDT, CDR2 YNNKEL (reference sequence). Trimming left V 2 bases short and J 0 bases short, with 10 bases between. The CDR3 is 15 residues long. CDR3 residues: CASSQRRTLNTEAFF. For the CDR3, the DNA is TGTGCCAGCAGCCAAAGGCGGACACTGAACACTGAAGCTTTCTTT.

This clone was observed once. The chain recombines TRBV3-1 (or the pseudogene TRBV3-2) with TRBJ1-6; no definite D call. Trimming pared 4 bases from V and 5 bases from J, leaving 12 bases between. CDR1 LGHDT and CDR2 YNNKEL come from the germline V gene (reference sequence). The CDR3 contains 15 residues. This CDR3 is CASSPRFINNSPLHF. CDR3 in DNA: TGTGCCAGCAGCCCTCGGTTTATTAATAATTCACCCCTCCACTTT.

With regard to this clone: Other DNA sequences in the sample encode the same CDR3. The CDR3 sequence is CSASGTGASYEQYF. The CDR3 coding sequence is TGCAGTGCTAGTGGTACAGGGGCATCCTACGAGCAGTACTTC. This chain connects TRBV20-1 to TRBJ2-7, with TRBD1 matching over 7 bases. Germline CDR1 DFQATT, CDR2 SNEGSKA (reference sequence). V gave up 3 bases and J gave up 1 base; unmatched junction bases: 6. CDR3 length: 14 amino acids.

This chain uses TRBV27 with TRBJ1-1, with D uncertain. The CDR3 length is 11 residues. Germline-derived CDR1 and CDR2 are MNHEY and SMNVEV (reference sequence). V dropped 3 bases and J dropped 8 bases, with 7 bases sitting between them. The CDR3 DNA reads TGTGCCAGCAGTTTGGGCGCCGAAGCTTTCTTT. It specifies CASSLGAEAFF.

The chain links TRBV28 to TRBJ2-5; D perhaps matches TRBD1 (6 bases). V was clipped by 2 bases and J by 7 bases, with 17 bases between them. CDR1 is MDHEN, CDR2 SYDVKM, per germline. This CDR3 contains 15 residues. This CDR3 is CASSLVGQGLGTQYF. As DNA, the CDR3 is TGTGCCAGCAGTTTAGTAGGCCAGGGGCTTGGGACCCAGTACTTC.

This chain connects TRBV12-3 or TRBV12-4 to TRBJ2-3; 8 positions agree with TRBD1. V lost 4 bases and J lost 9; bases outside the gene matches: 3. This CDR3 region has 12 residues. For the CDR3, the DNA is TGTGCCAGCAGTTCGGGACAGGTAACGCAGTATTTT. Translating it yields CASSSGQVTQYF.

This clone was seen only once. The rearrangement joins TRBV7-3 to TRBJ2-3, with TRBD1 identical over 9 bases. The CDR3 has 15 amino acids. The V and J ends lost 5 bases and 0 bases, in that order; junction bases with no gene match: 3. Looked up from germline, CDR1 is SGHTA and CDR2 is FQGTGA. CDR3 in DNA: TGTGCCAGCAGCCGGACAGGGGACAGCACAGATACGCAGTATTTT. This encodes CASSRTGDSTDTQYF. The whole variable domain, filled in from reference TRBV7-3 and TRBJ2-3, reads GAGVSQTPSNKVTEKGKYVELRCDPISGHTALYWYRQSLGQGPEFLIYFQGTGAADDSGLPNDRFFAVRPEGSVSTLKIQRTERGDSAVYLCASSRTGDSTDTQYFGPGTRLTVL.

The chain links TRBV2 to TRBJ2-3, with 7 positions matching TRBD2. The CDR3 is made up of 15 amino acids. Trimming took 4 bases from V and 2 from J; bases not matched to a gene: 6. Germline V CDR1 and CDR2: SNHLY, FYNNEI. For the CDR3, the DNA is TGTGCCAGCAGTGTGGGGACTATACACACAGATACGCAGTATTTT. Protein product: CASSVGTIHTDTQYF.

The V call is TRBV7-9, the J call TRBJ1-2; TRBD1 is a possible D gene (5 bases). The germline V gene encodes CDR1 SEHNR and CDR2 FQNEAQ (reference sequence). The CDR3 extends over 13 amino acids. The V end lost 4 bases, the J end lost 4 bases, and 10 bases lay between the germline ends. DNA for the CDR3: TGTGCCAGCAGCTATACAGGCCTCTATGGCTACACCTTC. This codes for CASSYTGLYGYTF.

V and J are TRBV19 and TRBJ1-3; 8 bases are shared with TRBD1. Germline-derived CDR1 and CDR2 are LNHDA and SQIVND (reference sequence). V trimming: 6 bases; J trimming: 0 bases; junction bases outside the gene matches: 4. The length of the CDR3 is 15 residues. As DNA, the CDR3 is TGTGCCAGTAGGACCGACAGGGGCTCTGGAAACACCATATATTTT. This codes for CASRTDRGSGNTIYF.

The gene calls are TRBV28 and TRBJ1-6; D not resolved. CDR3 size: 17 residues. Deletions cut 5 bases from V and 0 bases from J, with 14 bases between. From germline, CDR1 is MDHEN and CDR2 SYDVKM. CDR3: CASSLPTGSSYNSPLHF. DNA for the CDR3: TGTGCCAGCAGTCTTCCTACGGGGAGCTCCTATAATTCACCCCTCCACTTT.

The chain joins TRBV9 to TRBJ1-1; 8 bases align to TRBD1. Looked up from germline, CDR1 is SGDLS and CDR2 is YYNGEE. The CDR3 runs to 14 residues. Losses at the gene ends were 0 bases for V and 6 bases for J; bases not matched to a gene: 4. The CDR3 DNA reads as TGTGCCAGCAGCGTAGCTCGGACAGGGCCTGAAGCTTTCTTT. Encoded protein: CASSVARTGPEAFF.

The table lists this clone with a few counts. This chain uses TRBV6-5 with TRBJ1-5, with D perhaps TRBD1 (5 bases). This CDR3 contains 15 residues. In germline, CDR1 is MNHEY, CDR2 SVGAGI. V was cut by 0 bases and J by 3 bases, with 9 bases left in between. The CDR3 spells CASSYSSGANQPQHF. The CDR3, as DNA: TGTGCCAGCAGTTACTCGAGTGGGGCCAATCAGCCCCAGCATTTT.

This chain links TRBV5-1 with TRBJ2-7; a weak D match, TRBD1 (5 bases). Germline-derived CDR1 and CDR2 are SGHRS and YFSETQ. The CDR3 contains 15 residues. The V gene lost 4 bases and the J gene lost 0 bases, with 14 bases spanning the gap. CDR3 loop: CASSPRTLNSYEQYF. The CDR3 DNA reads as TGCGCCAGCAGCCCCCGGACACTGAACTCCTACGAGCAGTACTTC.

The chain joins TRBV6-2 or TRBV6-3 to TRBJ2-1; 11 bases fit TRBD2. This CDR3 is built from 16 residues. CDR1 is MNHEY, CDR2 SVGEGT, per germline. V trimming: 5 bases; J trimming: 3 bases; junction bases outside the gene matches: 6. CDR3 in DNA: TGTGCCAGCAGTCGAGGGGGGACTAGCGGCTACAATGAGCAGTTCTTC. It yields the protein CASSRGGTSGYNEQFF.

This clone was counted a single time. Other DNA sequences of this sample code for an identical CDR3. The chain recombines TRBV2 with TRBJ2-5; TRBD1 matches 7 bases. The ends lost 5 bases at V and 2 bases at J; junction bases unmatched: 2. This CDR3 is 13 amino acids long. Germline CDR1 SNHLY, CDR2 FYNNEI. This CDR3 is CASSRDRQETQYF. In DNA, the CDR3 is TGTGCCAGCAGTCGGGACAGACAAGAGACCCAGTACTTC.

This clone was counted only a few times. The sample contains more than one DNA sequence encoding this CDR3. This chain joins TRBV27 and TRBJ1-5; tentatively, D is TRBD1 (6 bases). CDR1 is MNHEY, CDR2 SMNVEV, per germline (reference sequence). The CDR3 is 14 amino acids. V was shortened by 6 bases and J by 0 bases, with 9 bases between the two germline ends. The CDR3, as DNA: TGTGCCAGCAGCCACAGGGATAGCAATCAGCCCCAGCATTTT. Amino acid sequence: CASSHRDSNQPQHF.

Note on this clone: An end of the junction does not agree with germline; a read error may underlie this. In nucleotides, the CDR3 is TGTGCCAGCACCGACAGGGGGGCCGGGCAGCTGTTTTTT. Translation gives CASTDRGAGQLFF. The rearrangement uses TRBV9 and TRBJ2-2, with 9 nucleotides matching TRBD1. Germline V gene sequence: CDR1 SGDLS, CDR2 YYNGEE. The CDR3 covers 13 residues.

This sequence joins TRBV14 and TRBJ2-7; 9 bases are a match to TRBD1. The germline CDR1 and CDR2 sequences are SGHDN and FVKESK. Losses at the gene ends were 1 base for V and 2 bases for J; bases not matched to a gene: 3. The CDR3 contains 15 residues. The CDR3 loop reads CASSQAGQGTYEQYF. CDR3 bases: TGTGCCAGCAGCCAAGCAGGACAGGGGACCTACGAGCAGTACTTC.

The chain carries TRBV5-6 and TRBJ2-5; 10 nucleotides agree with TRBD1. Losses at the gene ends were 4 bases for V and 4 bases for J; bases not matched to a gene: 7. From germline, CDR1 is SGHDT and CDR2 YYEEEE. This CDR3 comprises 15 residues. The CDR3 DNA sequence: TGTGCCAGCAGCGCTGGGACAGGGGAATTAGAGACCCAGTACTTC. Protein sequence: CASSAGTGELETQYF.

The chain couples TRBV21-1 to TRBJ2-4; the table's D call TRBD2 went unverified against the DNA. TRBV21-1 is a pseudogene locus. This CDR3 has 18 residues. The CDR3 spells CASSKAYPGVGVKNIQYF. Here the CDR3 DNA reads TGTGCCAGCAGCAAAGCTTATCCGGGAGTAGGGGTCAAAAACATTCAGTACTTC.

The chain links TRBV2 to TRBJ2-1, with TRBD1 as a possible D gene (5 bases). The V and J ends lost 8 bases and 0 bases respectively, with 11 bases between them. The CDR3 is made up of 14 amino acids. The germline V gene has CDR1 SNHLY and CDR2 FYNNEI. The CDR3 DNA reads TGTGCCAGCGTGGTCAGGGACTCCTACAATGAGCAGTTCTTC. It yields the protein CASVVRDSYNEQFF.

The CDR3 DNA sequence: TGCAGCGTTGGCGGCAGGGCGTGGGTGAACACTGAAGCTTTCTTT. Amino acids: CSVGGRAWVNTEAFF. The gene calls are TRBV29-1 and TRBJ1-1, with D possibly TRBD1 on 5 matching bases. Germline V gene sequence: CDR1 SQVTM, CDR2 ANQGSEA. V was shortened by 4 bases and J by 0 bases, with 15 bases between the two germline ends. The CDR3 contains 15 residues.